This T cell receptor beta chain was profiled in a study of T-cell reconstitution after alpha-beta-depleted transplantation in children. The TCRbeta library was prepared with unique molecular identifiers. From the PCR reads, TCRdb called clonotypes with MiXCR, one entry per CDR3 protein. Altogether hundreds of thousands of distinct CDR3 sequences are present, approximately 32% being singletons, with the ten largest covering approximately 2.3%. This TCR came from a human donor who donated a stem cell graft to a child with aplastic anemia. Material: PBMCs from the stem cell graft donor, obtained from the stem cell graft.

The CDR3 is CASSERAYNEQFF. DNA for the CDR3: TGTGCCAGCAGTGAACGGGCGTACAATGAGCAGTTCTTC. This chain uses TRBV2 with TRBJ2-1, with D unclear. Germline V gene lookup returns CDR1 SNHLY and CDR2 FYNNEI. With 2 bases removed from V and 4 bases from J, the gap between germline ends came to 6 bases. This CDR3 is 13 amino acids long.